Given below is one T cell receptor (beta chain) in context. The target antigen is unknown. The data belong to a study of cytomegalovirus exposure and HLA in healthy donors. Broader study findings: Follow-up analysis found HLA locus-dependent TCR association rates, highest for DRB1 and lowest for HLA-C.

Germline CDR1 reads GTSNPN; CDR2 reads SVGIG (reference sequence). The CDR3 has 10 residues. V gave up 8 bases and J gave up 8 bases; unmatched junction bases: 3. Primers included in the PCR were 60 Vbeta and 13 Jbeta primers. TCRdb keeps only in-frame clones here, not all; method: immunoSEQ multiplex PCR. In all, the sample yields nearly 35,000 clones. This sequence joins TRBV30 and TRBJ1-5, with 7 bases identical to TRBD1. The receptor was isolated from a woman between 40 and 50 years old in good health and CMV-seropositive. The sequenced sample was PBMCs. The CDR3 is CAPDREPQHF. For the CDR3, the DNA is TGTGCCCCCGACAGGGAGCCCCAGCATTTT.